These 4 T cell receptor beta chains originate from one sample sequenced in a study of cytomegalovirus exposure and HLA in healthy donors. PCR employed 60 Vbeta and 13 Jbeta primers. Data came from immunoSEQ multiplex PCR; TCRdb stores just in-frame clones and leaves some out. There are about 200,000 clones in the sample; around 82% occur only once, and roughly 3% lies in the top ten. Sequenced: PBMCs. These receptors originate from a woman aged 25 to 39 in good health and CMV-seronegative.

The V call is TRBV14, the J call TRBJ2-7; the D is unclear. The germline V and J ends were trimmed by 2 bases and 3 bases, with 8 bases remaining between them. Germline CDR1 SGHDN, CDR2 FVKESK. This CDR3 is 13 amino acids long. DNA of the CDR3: TGTGCCAGCAGCCAAAATTGGCTCTACGAGCAGTACTTC. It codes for CASSQNWLYEQYF.

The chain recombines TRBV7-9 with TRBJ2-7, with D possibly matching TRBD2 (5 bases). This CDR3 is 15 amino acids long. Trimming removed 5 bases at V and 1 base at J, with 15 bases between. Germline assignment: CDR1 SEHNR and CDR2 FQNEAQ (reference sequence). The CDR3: CASSPYAGDSYEQYF. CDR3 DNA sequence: TGTGCCAGCAGCCCCTACGCGGGCGATTCCTACGAGCAGTACTTC.

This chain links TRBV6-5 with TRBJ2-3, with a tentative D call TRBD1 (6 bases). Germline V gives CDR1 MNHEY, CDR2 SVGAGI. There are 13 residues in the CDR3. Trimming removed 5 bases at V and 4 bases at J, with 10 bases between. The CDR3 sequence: CASSEDSSDTQYF. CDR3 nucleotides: TGTGCCAGCAGTGAGGACAGTTCAGATACGCAGTATTTT.

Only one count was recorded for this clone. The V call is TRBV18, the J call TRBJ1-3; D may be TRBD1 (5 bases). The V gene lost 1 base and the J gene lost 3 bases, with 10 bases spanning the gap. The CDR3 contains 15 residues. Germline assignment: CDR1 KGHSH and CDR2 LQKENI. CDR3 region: CASSPQGFDGNTIYF. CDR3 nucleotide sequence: TGTGCCAGCTCACCACAGGGGTTCGATGGAAACACCATATATTTT.